Shown below are 17 T cell receptor beta chains from a single sample sequenced in a study of cytomegalovirus exposure and HLA in healthy donors. Using immunoSEQ multiplex PCR, the repertoire was profiled, and TCRdb retains in-frame clones only, with some absent. The data contain about 300,000 clones, around 89% of them singletons. Sequenced: PBMCs. These receptors were taken from a young woman in good health and CMV-seronegative.

The chain uses TRBV28 and TRBJ1-1; D gene ambiguous. Germline CDR1 MDHEN, CDR2 SYDVKM. This CDR3 is 14 amino acids long. V was cut by 8 bases and J by 0 bases, with 13 bases left in between. CDR3 coding DNA: TGTGCCAGCCTCAGCGGGATGATGAACACTGAAGCTTTCTTT. Translation: CASLSGMMNTEAFF.

This clone has a single count. The chain joins TRBV5-1 to TRBJ2-7, with TRBD2 identical over 11 bases. Germline trimming cut 0 bases from V and 3 bases from J; bases unmatched to any gene: 5. CDR1 and CDR2 (germline): SGHRS, YFSETQ. The CDR3 runs to 16 residues. The CDR3, as DNA: TGCGCCAGCAGCTTGGGGGGACTAGCGGCCGACTACGAGCAGTACTTC. As protein: CASSLGGLAADYEQYF.

The chain couples TRBV28 to TRBJ1-1; the D is unclear. The CDR3 totals 11 residues. V shed 8 bases and J shed 1 base, with 5 bases lying between them. Germline V lookup: CDR1 MDHEN, CDR2 SYDVKM. CDR3 DNA: TGTGCCAGCCAGTCGAACACTGAAGCTTTCTTT. Translating gives CASQSNTEAFF.

This clone was seen a handful of times. This chain joins TRBV28 and TRBJ1-5; 7 bases match TRBD1. This CDR3 comprises 15 residues. With 5 bases clipped from V and 5 bases from J, the junction kept 9 bases outside the gene matches. CDR1 is MDHEN and CDR2 is SYDVKM in the germline V gene. CDR3 sequence reads: CASSPQGNAYQPQHF. The CDR3 DNA reads as TGTGCCAGCAGTCCACAGGGGAATGCATATCAGCCCCAGCATTTT. Using reference TRBV28 and TRBJ1-5 for the parts outside the CDR3, the full variable domain is DVKVTQSSRYLVKRTGEKVFLECVQDMDHENMFWYRQDPGLGLRLIYFSYDVKMKEKGDIPEGYSVSREKKERFSLILESASTNQTSMYLCASSPQGNAYQPQHFGDGTRLSIL.

The V call is TRBV5-6, the J call TRBJ2-3; 10 positions match TRBD1. The junction had 0 bases not matched to a gene; V was cut back by 4 bases and J by 1 base. Per the germline V gene, CDR1 is SGHDT and CDR2 is YYEEEE. This CDR3 contains 14 residues. The CDR3 here is CASSGTGGTDTQYF. The CDR3 region has the DNA TGTGCCAGCAGCGGGACAGGGGGCACAGATACGCAGTATTTT.

The chain combines TRBV19 with TRBJ2-5; the match to TRBD1 covers 10 bases. V lost 5 bases, J lost 1 base, and 10 bases stayed unmatched. CDR1 is LNHDA and CDR2 is SQIVND in the germline V gene (reference sequence). The CDR3 contains 17 residues. The CDR3 here is CASSPLTGTGAQETQYF. The CDR3 DNA reads as TGTGCCAGTAGTCCTCTAACCGGGACAGGGGCCCAAGAGACCCAGTACTTC.

The rearrangement links TRBV6-5 to TRBJ1-2; 10 nucleotides match TRBD1. Germline values: CDR1 MNHEY, CDR2 SVGAGI. The V gene end was trimmed by 5 bases and the J gene end by 5 bases; junction bases not matched to a gene: 8. The CDR3 runs 15 residues. The CDR3 coding sequence is TGTGCCAGCAGTGGGCCCGGGACAGGGGTTTATGGCTACACCTTC. It is translated as CASSGPGTGVYGYTF.

This chain uses TRBV28 with TRBJ2-7; TRBD1 matches at 8 bases. Looked up from germline, CDR1 is MDHEN and CDR2 is SYDVKM. This CDR3 spans 14 amino acids. V lost 6 bases and J lost 2; bases outside the gene matches: 6. CDR3 DNA sequence: TGTGCCAGCAGCAAGGGACAGGACACCTACGAGCAGTACTTC. Translated: CASSKGQDTYEQYF.

CDR3 region: CASGGQEQFF. The CDR3 DNA sequence: TGTGCCAGCGGGGGACAGGAGCAGTTCTTC. This chain uses TRBV6-5 with TRBJ2-1, with 7 bases aligning to TRBD1. Per the germline V gene, CDR1 is MNHEY and CDR2 is SVGAGI. Trimming cost V 8 bases and J 10 bases; bases outside gene matches: 2. The CDR3 totals 10 residues.

The J gene is TRBJ2-5, the V gene TRBV4-1, with 12 bases lining up with TRBD1. The CDR3 loop spans 16 amino acids. The trim removed 3 bases at V and 5 bases at J, leaving 7 bases unmatched. CDR1 and CDR2 (germline): MGHRA, YSYEKL. CDR3 in DNA: TGCGCCAGCAGCCAGGGACAGGGGGCCCCTTACGAGACCCAGTACTTC. Its protein product is CASSQGQGAPYETQYF.

The chain links TRBV6-1 to TRBJ2-5, with 7 bases lining up with TRBD1. Germline V CDR1 and CDR2: MNHNS, SASEGT. The trim removed 6 bases at V and 2 bases at J, leaving 9 bases unmatched. The CDR3 is 15 amino acids. This CDR3 is CASRKPGQLQETQYF. The CDR3 bases are TGTGCCAGCAGGAAACCGGGACAGCTACAAGAGACCCAGTACTTC.

The V call is TRBV27, the J call TRBJ2-7, with D possibly TRBD1 on 6 matching bases. Trimming took off 5 bases at V and 1 base at J, with 21 bases between the two ends. The germline CDR1 and CDR2 sequences are MNHEY and SMNVEV (reference sequence). This CDR3 has 17 residues. CDR3 sequence reads: CASSTKTGTPRSYEQYF. The CDR3 nucleotides are TGTGCCAGCAGTACTAAAACCGGGACACCTCGATCCTACGAGCAGTACTTC.

The chain has TRBV2 and TRBJ2-1; 9 bases match TRBD2. Germline values: CDR1 SNHLY, CDR2 FYNNEI. The CDR3 is 14 amino acids. The CDR3 DNA follows: TGTGCAATGGTGGCTAGCGGGAATCACAATGAGCAGTTCTTC. Encoded protein: CAMVASGNHNEQFF.

The chain combines TRBV9 with TRBJ1-5; a weak D match, TRBD1 (6 bases). The CDR3 loop spans 14 amino acids. Trimming removed 3 bases at V and 6 bases at J, with 13 bases between. Germline CDR1 and CDR2: SGDLS and YYNGEE. The CDR3 DNA sequence: TGTGCCAGCAGCGGGGGAGGGGGGTTTCAGCCCCAGCATTTT. Encoded protein: CASSGGGGFQPQHF.

A few counts support this clone. The chain employs TRBV9 and TRBJ2-7, with 11 positions matching TRBD2. This CDR3 is built from 14 residues. Germline assignment: CDR1 SGDLS and CDR2 YYNGEE. V was pared by 1 base and J by 7 bases, with 4 bases of the junction left unmatched. The CDR3 coding sequence is TGTGCCAGCAGCGTAACTAGCGGGAGTGGGGAGCAGTACTTC. It is translated as CASSVTSGSGEQYF.

This chain connects TRBV15 to TRBJ2-3, with D unclear. V was trimmed by 2 bases and J by 2 bases, leaving 5 bases between them. Germline loops: CDR1 LNHNV, CDR2 YYDKDF (reference sequence). The CDR3 spans 13 residues. CDR3 sequence: CATSRPHTDTQYF. CDR3 nucleotides: TGTGCCACCAGCAGACCACACACAGATACGCAGTATTTT.

V gene TRBV18 combines with J gene TRBJ2-7, with TRBD1 matching over 10 bases. The V segment lost 8 bases and the J segment 5 bases; nucleotides outside the gene matches: 21. CDR3 length equals 18 residues. Per germline, CDR1 KGHSH and CDR2 LQKENI. The CDR3 DNA follows: TGTGCCAGCACCCCCGAGACAGGGGGCCCTATTTCGAGAAACGAGCAGTACTTC. Translated: CASTPETGGPISRNEQYF.